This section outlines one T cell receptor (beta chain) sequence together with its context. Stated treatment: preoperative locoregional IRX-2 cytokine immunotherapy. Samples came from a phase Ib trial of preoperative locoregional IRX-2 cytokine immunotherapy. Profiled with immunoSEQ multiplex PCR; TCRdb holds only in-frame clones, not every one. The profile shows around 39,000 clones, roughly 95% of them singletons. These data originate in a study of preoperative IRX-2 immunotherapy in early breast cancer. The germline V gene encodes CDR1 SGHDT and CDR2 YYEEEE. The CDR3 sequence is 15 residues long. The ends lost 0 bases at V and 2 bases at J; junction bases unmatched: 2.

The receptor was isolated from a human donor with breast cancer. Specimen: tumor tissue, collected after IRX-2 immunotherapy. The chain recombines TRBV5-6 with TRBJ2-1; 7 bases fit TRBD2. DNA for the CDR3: TGTGCCAGCAGCTTGGGGCTAGCGGCCTACAATGAGCAGTTCTTC. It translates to CASSLGLAAYNEQFF.